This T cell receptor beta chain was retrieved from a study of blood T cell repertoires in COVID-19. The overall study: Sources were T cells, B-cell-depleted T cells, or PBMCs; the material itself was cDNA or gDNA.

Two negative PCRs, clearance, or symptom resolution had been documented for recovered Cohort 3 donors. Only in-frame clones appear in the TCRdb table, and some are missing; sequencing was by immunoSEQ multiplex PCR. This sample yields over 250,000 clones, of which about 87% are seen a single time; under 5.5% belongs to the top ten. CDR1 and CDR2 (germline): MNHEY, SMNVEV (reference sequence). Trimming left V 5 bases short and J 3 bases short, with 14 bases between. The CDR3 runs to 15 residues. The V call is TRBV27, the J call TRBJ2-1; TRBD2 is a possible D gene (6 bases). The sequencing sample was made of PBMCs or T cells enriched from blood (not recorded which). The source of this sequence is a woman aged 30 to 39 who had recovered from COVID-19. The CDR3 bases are TGTGCCAGCAGTAATCCACTAGCTGGCTACAATGAGCAGTTCTTC. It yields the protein CASSNPLAGYNEQFF.